This T cell receptor beta chain was sequenced in a study of cytomegalovirus exposure and HLA in healthy donors. Study-wide results and limits: A missense DCLRE1C variant was associated with V- and J-gene trimming of TCR beta chains in a later analysis, and an independent cohort replicated the association.

PCR primers comprised 60 Vbeta and 13 Jbeta primers. Assay: immunoSEQ multiplex PCR; the TCRdb copy retains only in-frame clones and omits some. The sample includes 100,000 to 150,000 clones, roughly 85% of them seen just once. In the case of this clone: Its specificity is unknown.

This sequence was found in a woman between 40 and 55 years old in good health and CMV-seropositive. Sequencing was performed on PBMCs.

The CDR3 sequence: CASSINPGLADTQYF. DNA for the CDR3: TGTGCCAGTAGTATCAACCCGGGACTAGCAGATACGCAGTATTTT. This rearrangement joins TRBV19 to TRBJ2-3, with 8 bases lining up with TRBD2. Germline CDR1 LNHDA, CDR2 SQIVND (reference sequence). V shed 3 bases, J shed 4 bases, and the junction held 6 bases outside the gene matches. The CDR3 contains 15 residues.